This is a list of T cell receptor beta chains from one sample in a study of Ad26.COV2.S vaccination and SARS-CoV-2 variants. Sequencing was performed with immunoSEQ multiplex PCR; in TCRdb, only in-frame clones are kept and a portion is missing. The sample shows 300,000 to 500,000 clones, approximately 86% of them seen only once. The specimen was peripheral blood, collected in a trial of Ad26.COV2.S vaccine versus placebo. Receptors originate from a person between 18 and 59 years old who received the Ad26.COV2.S COVID-19 vaccine or a placebo. Each CDR3 is given with its conserved first and last residue. A D gene is named only where the DNA matches it firmly.

v_call	d_call	j_call	cdr3_aa
TRBV19	-	TRBJ1-2	CASHRGGFSGYTF
TRBV5-1	-	TRBJ1-2	CASKDSIYGYTF
TRBV7-2	-	TRBJ1-4	CASSLVGSTNEKLFF
TRBV11-2	-	TRBJ1-2	CASSQGGEGYGYTF
TRBV7-9	-	TRBJ2-2	CASSLVGIGGNTGELFF
TRBV2	-	TRBJ1-5	CASTPFVGDNQPQHF
TRBV24-1	-	TRBJ1-6	CATKLPPGDSYNSPLHF
TRBV29-1	TRBD1	TRBJ2-1	CSVQQGSSYNEQFF
TRBV4-1	TRBD1	TRBJ2-7	CASSTRTGEGYEQYF
TRBV9	-	TRBJ1-1	CASSVGPVGEAFF